Listed below are T cell receptor beta chains from one sample, sequenced in a study of blood T cells in healthy people across ages. MiXCR, run by TCRdb on the 5' RACE reads, gives a single entry per CDR3 protein. The table lists 710,000 or so distinct CDR3 sequences, about a third of them singletons. The sequenced material came from blood. These receptors originate from a woman aged 80 or older in good health. Each CDR3 is given with its conserved first and last residue. D genes are given only for firm matches. Expanded clones are given a class, and other clones once, few, many or no size at all.

D | J | V | size | DNA | CDR3
TRBD1 | TRBJ2-7 | TRBV20-1 | . | TGCAGTGCTAGAATCCGGGACAGCTACGAGCAGTACTTC | CSARIRDSYEQYF
TRBD1 | TRBJ1-4 | TRBV4-1 | few | TGCGCCAGCGATGGGTCTGGGACAGGGGAGGAAAAACTGTTTTTT | CASDGSGTGEEKLFF
TRBD2 | TRBJ2-1 | TRBV7-8 | . | TGTGCCAGCAGCTTAGAGCCAGGGCCTAGCGGGATCGTCTACAATGAGCAGTTCTTC | CASSLEPGPSGIVYNEQFF
. | TRBJ1-1 | TRBV20-1 | few | TGCAGTGCTAGAGATCCGGTCACTTCATTTGAAGCTTTCTTT | CSARDPVTSFEAFF
TRBD2 | TRBJ2-1 | TRBV7-2 | . | TGTGCCAGCAGCTCCGGACTAGCGGGAGGACGCTCCTACAATGAGCAGTTCTTC | CASSSGLAGGRSYNEQFF
TRBD2 | TRBJ2-3 | TRBV9 | many | TGTGCCAGCAGCGTCAAAGCGGGGGGATTGACAGATACGCAGTATTTT | CASSVKAGGLTDTQYF
. | TRBJ2-7 | TRBV6-2/TRBV6-3 | once | TGTGCCAGCAGTTACTTAGGCTACTACGAGCAGTACTTC | CASSYLGYYEQYF
. | TRBJ1-1 | TRBV12-3/TRBV12-4 | . | TGTGCCAGCAGTTATTCTCGGGGGGACACTGAAGCTTTCTTT | CASSYSRGDTEAFF
. | TRBJ2-7 | TRBV12-3/TRBV12-4 | . | TGTGCCAGTAGTTTCCTCCCTACCTACGAGCAGTACTTC | CASSFLPTYEQYF
. | TRBJ2-5 | TRBV18 | . | TGTGCCAGCTCACCGGGCCGGCAAGAGACCCGGTACTTC | CASSPGRQETRYF
TRBD1 | TRBJ1-1 | TRBV12-3/TRBV12-4 | . | TGTGCCAGCAGTTTTACAGGGGGAAACATGAACACTGAAGCTTTCTTT | CASSFTGGNMNTEAFF
. | TRBJ2-1 | TRBV13 | . | TGTGCCAGCAGTTATAAAGGAGGTAGAGGCACTACTTGGGGAACTGTCCACAATGAGCAGTTCTTC | CASSYKGGRGTTWGTVHNEQFF
TRBD1 | TRBJ2-7 | TRBV5-1 | . | TGCGCCAGCAGGGATTTACAGGGGGGATCCGACGAGCAGTACTTC | CASRDLQGGSDEQYF
. | TRBJ2-7 | TRBV30 | many | TGTGCCTCGGTGACAACCTACGAGCAGTACTTC | CASVTTYEQYF
TRBD2 | TRBJ2-5 | TRBV29-1 | . | TGCAGCGTTGTAGCGGGAGATCCACAAGAGACCCAGTACTTC | CSVVAGDPQETQYF
. | TRBJ2-5 | TRBV2 | few | TGTGCCAGCAGTTCGGGGTCTTGGGAGCAGTACTTC | CASSSGSWEQYF
TRBD1 | TRBJ2-7 | TRBV28 | . | TGTGCCAGCAGTCCCCACCGGGACAGGGAAGAGCAGTACTTC | CASSPHRDREEQYF
TRBD2 | TRBJ2-3 | TRBV29-1 | many | TGCAGCGCCTCAGGACTAGTTGCGGTAGATACGCAGTATTTT | CSASGLVAVDTQYF
. | TRBJ1-2 | TRBV18 | . | TGTGCCAGCTCACCAGGGGGACAAAGTAACTATGGCTACACCTTC | CASSPGGQSNYGYTF
. | TRBJ1-5 | TRBV6-2/TRBV6-3 | . | TGTGCCAGCAGTTACTCCCTCGGGAGCCAAAATCAGCCCCAGCATTTT | CASSYSLGSQNQPQHF
. | TRBJ2-5 | TRBV4-3 | many | TGCGCCAGCAGCCGGACCGACAAAAGCGGAGAGACCCAGTACTTC | CASSRTDKSGETQYF
. | TRBJ2-7 | TRBV20-1 | many | TGCAGTGCTAGGGGACGGTATGTTCACGAGCAGTACTTC | CSARGRYVHEQYF
TRBD2 | TRBJ2-5 | TRBV7-9 | many | TGTGCCAGCAGCCCCGGGACTAGTCGAGAGACCCAGTACTTC | CASSPGTSRETQYF
TRBD1 | TRBJ1-2 | TRBV12-3/TRBV12-4 | . | TGTGCCAGCAGTTTAGCACAGGGGTTTGGCTACACCTTC | CASSLAQGFGYTF
TRBD1 | TRBJ2-5 | TRBV2 | . | TGTGCCAGCAGGCAGGGGGTTGAGACGACCCAGTACTTC | CASRQGVETTQYF
. | TRBJ1-1 | TRBV6-1 | . | TGTGCCAGCAGTGTCGAGTGGAACACTGAAGCTTTCTTT | CASSVEWNTEAFF
. | TRBJ1-2 | TRBV21-1 | . | TGTGCCAGCAGCAGACGGACGGCTAAGTATGGCTACACCTTC | CASSRRTAKYGYTF
. | TRBJ2-7 | TRBV7-2 | . | TGTGCCAGCAGCTATTACAGGAATTCCTACGAGCAGTACTTC | CASSYYRNSYEQYF
. | TRBJ2-7 | TRBV5-1 | . | TGCGCCAGCAGCTTGGATTCAGAGTCCTACGAGCAGTACTTC | CASSLDSESYEQYF
TRBD1 | TRBJ2-6 | TRBV5-1 | few | TGCGCCAGCAGCTTGGCGGACAGGGGATTTGGTGGGGCCAACGTCCTGACTTTC | CASSLADRGFGGANVLTF
. | TRBJ2-4 | TRBV7-9 | many | TGTGCCAGCAGCTTAGGAGGGTCGGGCAAAAACATTCAGTACTTC | CASSLGGSGKNIQYF
TRBD1 | TRBJ1-2 | TRBV12-3/TRBV12-4 | once | TGTGCCAGCAGTACCCGACAGGGTACTGGCTACACCTTC | CASSTRQGTGYTF
TRBD2 | TRBJ2-1 | TRBV5-1 | many | TGCGCCAGCAGCTTGGCTTTCTCCAGCGGGGGGGCCAATGAGCAGTTCTTC | CASSLAFSSGGANEQFF
TRBD2 | TRBJ2-3 | TRBV20-1 | many | TGCAGTGCTAGGCGGGGGTACTCGGATACGCAGTATTTT | CSARRGYSDTQYF
TRBD2 | TRBJ2-1 | TRBV19 | many | TGTGCCAGTAGTCCAACCGGGACTAGCGGACCTAGGGGCATAAATGAGCAGTTCTTC | CASSPTGTSGPRGINEQFF
. | TRBJ1-6 | TRBV7-2 | . | TGTGCCAGCAGCTTAGCAAGGCGCTCGAATTCACCCCTCCACTTT | CASSLARRSNSPLHF
. | TRBJ2-6 | TRBV11-1 | once | TGTGCCAGCAGCATCGGACCCTTTTACTCTGGGGCCAACGTCCTGACTTTC | CASSIGPFYSGANVLTF
TRBD2 | TRBJ2-1 | TRBV27 | once | TGTGCCAGCAGTTTATCGCGGGGGGCCGGGAATGAGCGGTTCTTC | CASSLSRGAGNERFF
TRBD1 | TRBJ2-3 | TRBV5-6 | many | TGTGCCAGCAGCTTGGGGACAGGGGGCTACGCAGATACGCAGTATTTT | CASSLGTGGYADTQYF
. | TRBJ2-7 | TRBV20-1 | many | TGCAGTGCTCTGAGCCTCTACGAGCAGTACTTC | CSALSLYEQYF
. | TRBJ1-2 | TRBV30 | . | TGTGCCTGGAGTGTACTCTGGGCTGGCTACACCTTC | CAWSVLWAGYTF
. | TRBJ1-3 | TRBV30 | . | TGTGCCTGGAGTAGAGTGCCAGGTTACTCTGGAAACACCATATATTTT | CAWSRVPGYSGNTIYF
. | TRBJ2-7 | TRBV7-7 | . | TGTGCCAGCAGCTTAGAACACGGGACTGCCAATGAGCAGTACTTC | CASSLEHGTANEQYF
. | TRBJ2-3 | TRBV7-2 | . | TGTGCCAGCAGCTTAGCCCGTCATCACCCCGCAGATACGCAGTATTTT | CASSLARHHPADTQYF
TRBD1 | TRBJ1-6 | TRBV30 | few | TGTGCCTGGAGGGGGGAGACAGGGACGTTTTCACCCCTCCACTTT | CAWRGETGTFSPLHF